This note documents a single T cell receptor beta chain sequence. Its target is unknown. The data derive from a study of cytomegalovirus exposure and HLA in healthy donors. General study points: Being productive about 90% or about 30% of the time was typical of most TCR beta V segments in an earlier analysis. Both high specificity and high sensitivity reportedly marked the classifier's diagnosis of cytomegalovirus status.

This CDR3 spans 15 amino acids. V lost 5 bases and J lost 5, with 13 bases in between. Germline V gene lookup returns CDR1 SGHAT and CDR2 FQNNGV. The PCR made use of 60 Vbeta and 13 Jbeta primers. The method was immunoSEQ multiplex PCR; TCRdb's version includes in-frame clones alone and lacks a portion of them. This sample has 150,000 to 200,000 clones; about four fifths occur once, and the top ten carry around 14%. Sample: PBMCs. V usage is TRBV11-2 and J usage is TRBJ1-6, with a tentative D call TRBD1 (6 bases). This TCR was recovered from a woman aged 25 to 39 in good health and CMV-seropositive. In DNA, the CDR3 is TGTGCCAGCAGCATAAACGGACAGAATAATTCACCCCTCCACTTT. This sequence encodes CASSINGQNNSPLHF.